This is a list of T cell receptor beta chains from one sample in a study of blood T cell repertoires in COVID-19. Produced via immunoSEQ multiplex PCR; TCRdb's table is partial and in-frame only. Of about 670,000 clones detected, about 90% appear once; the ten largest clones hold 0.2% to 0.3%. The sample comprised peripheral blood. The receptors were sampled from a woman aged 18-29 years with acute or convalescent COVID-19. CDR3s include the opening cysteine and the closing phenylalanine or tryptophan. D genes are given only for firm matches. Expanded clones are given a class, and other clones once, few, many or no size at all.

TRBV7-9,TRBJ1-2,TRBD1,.,CASSLGWDRQYGYTF,TGTGCCAGCAGCTTAGGGTGGGACAGACAATATGGCTACACCTTC
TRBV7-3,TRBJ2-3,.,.,CASSPQGGFRLTDTQYF,TGTGCCAGCAGCCCACAAGGGGGTTTTCGCCTCACAGATACGCAGTATTTT
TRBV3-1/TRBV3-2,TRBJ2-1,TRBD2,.,CASSQGGLDWGEQFF,TGTGCCAGCAGCCAAGGGGGACTAGACTGGGGTGAGCAGTTCTTC
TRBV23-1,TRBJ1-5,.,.,CASDRRGIYQPQHF,TGCGCCAGCGACCGGCGGGGAATCTATCAGCCCCAGCATTTT
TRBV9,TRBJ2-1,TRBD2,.,CASSVNQRGGSSYNEQFF,TGTGCCAGCAGCGTAAACCAGCGGGGGGGTAGCTCCTACAATGAGCAGTTCTTC
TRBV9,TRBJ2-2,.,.,CASSRQEHHTGELFF,TGTGCCAGCAGCCGACAGGAGCATCACACCGGGGAGCTGTTTTTT
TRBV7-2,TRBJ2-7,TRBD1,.,CASSWGDRPWEQYF,TGTGCCAGCAGCTGGGGGGACAGGCCTTGGGAGCAGTACTTC
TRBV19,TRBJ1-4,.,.,CASSSRTVSTNEKLFF,TGTGCCAGTAGTTCCCGGACAGTCTCAACTAATGAAAAACTGTTTTTT
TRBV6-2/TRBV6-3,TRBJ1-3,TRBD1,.,CASSEGASGNTIYF,TGTGCCAGCAGCGAGGGGGCCTCTGGAAACACCATATATTTT
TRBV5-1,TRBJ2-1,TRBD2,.,CASSLEASGGAGEQFF,TGCGCCAGCAGCTTGGAGGCTAGCGGGGGGGCAGGCGAGCAGTTCTTC
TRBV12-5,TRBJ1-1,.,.,CASGLGQAANTEAFF,TGTGCTAGTGGTTTGGGACAGGCAGCGAACACTGAAGCTTTCTTT
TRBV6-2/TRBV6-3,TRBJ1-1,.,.,CASSLRGRRTEAFF,TGTGCCAGCAGTCTACGGGGTAGGAGGACTGAAGCTTTCTTT
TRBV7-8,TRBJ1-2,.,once,CASSPRGQGSSHYGYTF,TGTGCCAGCAGCCCTCGAGGTCAGGGGAGCTCTCACTATGGCTACACCTTC
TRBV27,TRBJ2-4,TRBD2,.,CASSLQTSGGPKNIQYF,TGTGCCAGCAGTCTTCAGACTAGCGGGGGCCCTAAAAACATTCAGTACTTC
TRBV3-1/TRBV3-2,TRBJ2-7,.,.,CASSQRQAYEQYF,TGTGCCAGCAGCCAAAGACAGGCCTACGAGCAGTACTTC
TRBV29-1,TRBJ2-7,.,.,CSVATGYLSEQYF,TGCAGCGTTGCCACAGGGTATCTAAGTGAGCAGTACTTC
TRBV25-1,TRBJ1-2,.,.,CASSGTGVFYGYTF,TGTGCCAGCAGTGGTACAGGAGTTTTCTATGGCTACACCTTC
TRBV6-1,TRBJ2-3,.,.,CASSEFTPGTSAPDTQYF,TGTGCCAGCAGTGAATTCACCCCCGGGACATCGGCCCCAGATACGCAGTATTTT
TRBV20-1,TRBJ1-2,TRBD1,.,CSVGQNYGYTF,TGCAGTGTGGGACAGAACTATGGCTACACCTTC
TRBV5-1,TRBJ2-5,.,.,CASSLAQGRETQYF,TGCGCCAGCAGCTTGGCCCAGGGTCGGGAGACCCAGTACTTC
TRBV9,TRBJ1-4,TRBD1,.,CASSVATGAGEKLFF,TGTGCCAGCAGCGTAGCTACAGGGGCGGGAGAAAAACTGTTTTTT
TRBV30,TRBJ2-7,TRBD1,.,CAWRGTDTSEQYF,TGTGCCTGGAGGGGGACAGATACCTCCGAGCAGTACTTC
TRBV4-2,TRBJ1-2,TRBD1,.,CASSARTGPNYGYTF,TGTGCCAGCAGCGCCAGGACAGGGCCTAACTATGGCTACACCTTC
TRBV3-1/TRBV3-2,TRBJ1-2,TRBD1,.,CASSPLDRAGGYTF,TGTGCCAGCAGCCCCCTAGACAGGGCCGGTGGCTACACCTTC
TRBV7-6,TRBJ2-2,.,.,CASSFPTGTGELFF,TGTGCCAGCAGCTTCCCGACTGGCACCGGGGAGCTGTTTTTT
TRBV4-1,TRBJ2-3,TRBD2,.,CASSQDNSGGSRSTDTQYF,TGCGCCAGCAGCCAAGATAATAGCGGGGGGAGCCGTAGCACAGATACGCAGTATTTT
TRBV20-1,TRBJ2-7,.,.,CSASQGYEQYF,TGCAGTGCTTCACAGGGCTACGAGCAGTACTTC
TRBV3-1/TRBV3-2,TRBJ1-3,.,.,CASSQEHTGIVSIYF,TGTGCCAGCAGCCAAGAACATACAGGGATTGTTTCCATATATTTT
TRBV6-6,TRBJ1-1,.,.,CASSWGENTEAFF,TGTGCCAGCAGTTGGGGAGAAAACACTGAAGCTTTCTTT
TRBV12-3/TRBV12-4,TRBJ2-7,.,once,CASSLVLYEQYF,TGTGCCAGCAGTTTAGTCCTCTACGAGCAGTACTTC
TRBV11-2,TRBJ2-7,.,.,CASSLEAGSSYEQYF,TGTGCCAGCAGCTTAGAGGCGGGCAGCTCCTACGAGCAGTACTTC
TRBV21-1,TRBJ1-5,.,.,CASSTKPGLDQPQHF,TGTGCCAGCAGCACCAAACCAGGTTTAGATCAGCCCCAGCATTTT
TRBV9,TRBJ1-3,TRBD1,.,CASSGRLTDRVGSSGNTIYF,TGTGCCAGCAGCGGACGTCTGACGGACAGGGTGGGGAGCTCTGGAAACACCATATATTTT
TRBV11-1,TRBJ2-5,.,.,CASSFLQETQYF,TGTGCCAGCAGCTTTCTCCAAGAGACCCAGTACTTC
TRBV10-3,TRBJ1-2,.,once,CAIQGSYGYTF,TGTGCCATCCAGGGTTCCTATGGCTACACCTTC
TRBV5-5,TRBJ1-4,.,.,CASSLGQGISDEKLFF,TGTGCCAGCAGCTTGGGGCAGGGGATTAGCGATGAAAAACTGTTTTTT
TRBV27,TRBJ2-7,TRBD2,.,CASSFRKRGAAYEQYF,TGTGCCAGCAGTTTTCGAAAGCGGGGGGCAGCCTACGAGCAGTACTTC
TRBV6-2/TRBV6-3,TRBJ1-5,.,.,CASSYGAGYQPQHF,TGTGCCAGCAGTTACGGGGCAGGGTATCAGCCCCAGCATTTT
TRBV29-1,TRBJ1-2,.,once,CSVATVDRNYGYTF,TGCAGCGTCGCTACTGTGGACAGAAACTATGGCTACACCTTC
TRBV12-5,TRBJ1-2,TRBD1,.,CASGLVTGVYGYTF,TGTGCTAGTGGTTTGGTCACAGGGGTCTATGGCTACACCTTC
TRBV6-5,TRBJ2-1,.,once,CASRLGGASYNEQFF,TGTGCCAGCAGACTGGGGGGAGCATCCTACAATGAGCAGTTCTTC
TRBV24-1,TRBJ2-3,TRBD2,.,CATSDETSVGWTDTQYF,TGTGCCACCAGTGATGAGACTAGCGTCGGGTGGACAGATACGCAGTATTTT
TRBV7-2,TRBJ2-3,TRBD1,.,CASSPARQGFGTDTQYF,TGTGCCAGCAGCCCCGCTCGACAGGGGTTCGGGACAGATACGCAGTATTTT
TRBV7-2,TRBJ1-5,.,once,CASSLNGYRVEPQHF,TGTGCCAGCAGCTTAAACGGCTACAGGGTGGAGCCCCAGCATTTT